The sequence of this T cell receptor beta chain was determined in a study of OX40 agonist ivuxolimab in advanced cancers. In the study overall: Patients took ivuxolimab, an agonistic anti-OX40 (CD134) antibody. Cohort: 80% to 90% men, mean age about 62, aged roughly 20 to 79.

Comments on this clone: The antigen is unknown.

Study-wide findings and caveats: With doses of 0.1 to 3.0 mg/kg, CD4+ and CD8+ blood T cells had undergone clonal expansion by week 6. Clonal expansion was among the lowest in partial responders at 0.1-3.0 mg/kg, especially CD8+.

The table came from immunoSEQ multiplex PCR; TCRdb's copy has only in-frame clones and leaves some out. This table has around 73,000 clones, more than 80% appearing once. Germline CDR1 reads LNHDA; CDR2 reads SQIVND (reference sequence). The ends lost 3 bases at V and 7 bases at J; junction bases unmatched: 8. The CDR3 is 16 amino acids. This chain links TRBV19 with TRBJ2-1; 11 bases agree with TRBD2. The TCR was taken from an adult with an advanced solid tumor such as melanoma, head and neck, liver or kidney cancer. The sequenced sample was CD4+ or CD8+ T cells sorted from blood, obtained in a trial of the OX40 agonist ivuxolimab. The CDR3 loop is CASSIGLAGGGNEQFF. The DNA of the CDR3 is TGTGCCAGTAGTATTGGGCTAGCGGGAGGAGGTAATGAGCAGTTCTTC.